The 26 T cell receptor beta chains presented below share a single source sample, sequenced in a study of blood T cell repertoires in COVID-19. The assay was immunoSEQ multiplex PCR, and TCRdb's table has in-frame clones only and misses some. The sample shows fewer than 500,000 clones, 80% to 90% of them seen only once. Sequencing input: PBMCs or T cells enriched from blood (not recorded which). These receptors all come from a man younger than 40 who had recovered from COVID-19.

V is TRBV4-1 and J is TRBJ1-1; 11 positions match TRBD1. The CDR3 extends over 15 amino acids. The J segment lost 11 bases and the V segment lost 0 bases, leaving 8 bases of the junction unmatched. Looked up from germline, CDR1 is MGHRA and CDR2 is YSYEKL. CDR3: CASSQDGQGAAVAFF. The DNA for the CDR3 is TGCGCCAGCAGCCAAGATGGACAGGGGGCCGCTGTGGCTTTCTTT.

Only one count was recorded for this clone. The gene calls are TRBV18 and TRBJ2-5; D remains ambiguous. The V gene lost 5 bases and the J gene lost 3 bases, with 10 bases spanning the gap. The CDR3 has 13 residues. Germline V CDR1 and CDR2: KGHSH, LQKENI. CDR3 in DNA: TGTGCCAGCTCATTTACTCGGGAAGAGACCCAGTACTTC. Its protein product is CASSFTREETQYF.

V usage is TRBV27 and J usage is TRBJ2-7, with TRBD1 identical over 8 bases. The V segment lost 3 bases and the J segment 7 bases; nucleotides outside the gene matches: 14. Germline CDR1 MNHEY, CDR2 SMNVEV (reference sequence). This CDR3 has 16 residues. CDR3 bases: TGTGCCAGCAGTTTGATCGGTACCAGGGGGCTGAGGGAGCAGTACTTC. It specifies CASSLIGTRGLREQYF.

The V gene is TRBV12-3 or TRBV12-4, the J gene TRBJ1-6, with D perhaps TRBD1 (6 bases). Trimming removed 5 bases at V and 10 bases at J, with 9 bases between. This CDR3 contains 12 residues. CDR3 sequence reads: CASSERGSPLHF. The CDR3 region has the DNA TGTGCCAGCAGTGAAAGGGGGTCACCCCTCCACTTT.

The rearrangement links TRBV2 to TRBJ2-1; 11 nucleotides match TRBD2. Germline loops: CDR1 SNHLY, CDR2 FYNNEI. This CDR3 comprises 15 residues. V shed 6 bases, J shed 5 bases, and the junction held 6 bases outside the gene matches. CDR3 sequence (DNA): TGTGCCAGCAGCGTACAGGGACTAGCGGACAATGAGCAGTTCTTC. This sequence encodes CASSVQGLADNEQFF.

The V call is TRBV3-1 (or the pseudogene TRBV3-2), the J call TRBJ1-6; D might be TRBD1 (5 bases). The CDR3 extends over 15 amino acids. Trimming removed 1 base at V and 8 bases at J, with 12 bases between. The germline V gene has CDR1 LGHDT and CDR2 YNNKEL (reference sequence). DNA of the CDR3: TGTGCCAGCAGCCAAGCACGCAAAGGGGATTCACCCCTCCACTTT. This sequence encodes CASSQARKGDSPLHF.

This clone was counted a few times. CDR3 in DNA: TGTGCCAGCAGTGAGTCGGACGGGAGGGCAATCCCGGCGTACTTC. Protein: CASSESDGRAIPAYF. The rearrangement joins TRBV2 to TRBJ2-7; 8 nucleotides align to TRBD2. The CDR3 length is 15 residues. After removal of 3 bases from V and 12 bases from J, the junction contained 16 bases not matched to a gene. Germline CDR1 and CDR2: SNHLY and FYNNEI.

This rearrangement joins TRBV4-1 to TRBJ1-5, with a tentative D call TRBD1 (5 bases). Trimming removed 1 base from V and 2 bases from J, with 12 bases in between. CDR1 is MGHRA and CDR2 is YSYEKL in the germline V gene. This CDR3 region has 16 residues. CDR3 region: CASSQVAGLGNQPQHF. The CDR3 bases are TGCGCCAGCAGCCAAGTGGCAGGGCTCGGCAATCAGCCCCAGCATTTT.

The genes are TRBV4-1 and TRBJ2-7; D possibly corresponds to TRBD1 (6 bases). This CDR3 is built from 16 residues. The V gene's germline CDR1 is MGHRA and CDR2 YSYEKL. Trimming removed 4 bases at V and 2 bases at J, with 18 bases between. For the CDR3, the DNA is TGCGCCAGCAGCCGCGAACAGGGATTTGAGCCCTACGAGCAGTACTTC. As protein: CASSREQGFEPYEQYF.

This clone was counted once. The genes are TRBV5-1 and TRBJ2-7; a weak D match, TRBD1 (5 bases). This CDR3 spans 14 amino acids. Trimming removed 4 bases at V and 6 bases at J, with 17 bases between. Looked up from germline, CDR1 is SGHRS and CDR2 is YFSETQ. The CDR3 region is CASSRQQDPSEQYF. CDR3 nucleotides: TGCGCCAGCAGCAGACAGCAGGACCCGAGCGAGCAGTACTTC.

The sample holds one count of this clone. The V gene is TRBV7-3, the J gene TRBJ2-1; D is perhaps TRBD2 (5 bases). The germline V and J ends were trimmed by 2 bases and 7 bases, with 21 bases remaining between them. CDR1 and CDR2 from the germline V gene are SGHTA and FQGTGA. The CDR3 runs 17 residues. CDR3 in amino acids: CASSLAPASPGMNEQFF. CDR3 DNA sequence: TGTGCCAGCAGCTTAGCCCCCGCGTCCCCGGGAATGAATGAGCAGTTCTTC.

The chain couples TRBV14 to TRBJ2-7; tentative D call: TRBD2 (7 bases). Trimming cost V 5 bases and J 3 bases, with 20 bases left between them. Per the germline V gene, CDR1 is SGHDN and CDR2 is FVKESK. The CDR3 loop spans 16 amino acids. CDR3 protein: CASSSPRGTYDYEQYF. For the CDR3, the DNA is TGTGCCAGCAGCTCCCCGCGGGGGACATACGACTACGAGCAGTACTTC.

The rearrangement uses TRBV19 and TRBJ1-5, with D possibly matching TRBD1 (5 bases). The V end was cut by 4 bases, the J end by 2 bases, with 12 bases between. Germline V CDR1 and CDR2: LNHDA, SQIVND (reference sequence). There are 15 residues in the CDR3. In DNA form, the CDR3 reads TGTGCCAGTAGTAAACGGGGGTCGGGCAATCAGCCCCAGCATTTT. This translates into CASSKRGSGNQPQHF. Complete variable domain (other parts from reference TRBV19 and TRBJ1-5): DGGITQSPKYLFRKEGQNVTLSCEQNLNHDAMYWYRQDPGQGLRLIYYSQIVNDFQKGDIAEGYSVSREKKESFPLTVTSAQKNPTAFYLCASSKRGSGNQPQHFGDGTRLSIL.

This rearrangement joins TRBV27 to TRBJ2-7, with D perhaps TRBD1 (6 bases). Per the germline V gene, CDR1 is MNHEY and CDR2 is SMNVEV (reference sequence). The V and J ends lost 5 bases and 4 bases respectively, with 12 bases between them. CDR3 size: 13 residues. CDR3 sequence (DNA): TGTGCCAGCAGTCCCCAGGGGAGTTACGAGCAGTACTTC. Amino acids: CASSPQGSYEQYF.

As concerns this clone: Distinct nucleotide sequences in the sample also encode this CDR3. The chain uses TRBV9 and TRBJ2-7; tentatively, D is TRBD2 (6 bases). The ends were cut back, 0 bases at V and 3 bases at J, with 10 bases in the middle. Germline CDR1 is SGDLS and CDR2 is YYNGEE. This CDR3 is 14 amino acids long. CDR3 coding DNA: TGTGCCAGCAGCGTAGGTCAGGGAGGCTACGAGCAGTACTTC. Residues: CASSVGQGGYEQYF.

The chain employs TRBV2 and TRBJ1-4; D unresolved. The CDR3 runs 15 residues. CDR1 SNHLY and CDR2 FYNNEI come from the germline V gene. V lost 7 bases to trimming and J lost 0 bases, with 12 bases between them. CDR3 sequence: CASKQRGATNEKLFF. The CDR3 DNA reads TGTGCCAGCAAGCAACGTGGTGCAACTAATGAAAAACTGTTTTTT. Together with reference TRBV2 and TRBJ1-4, the CDR3 gives the full variable domain: EPEVTQTPSHQVTQMGQEVILRCVPISNHLYFYWYRQILGQKVEFLVSFYNNEISEKSEIFDDQFSVERPDGSNFTLKIRSTKLEDSAMYFCASKQRGATNEKLFFGSGTQLSVL.

The chain carries TRBV6-5 and TRBJ1-4, with a weak D call TRBD1 (6 bases). V was trimmed by 2 bases and J by 5 bases, leaving 12 bases between them. The germline CDR1 and CDR2 sequences are MNHEY and SVGAGI. This CDR3 contains 15 residues. CDR3 loop: CASSYVPGVNEKLFF. The CDR3 region has the DNA TGTGCCAGCAGTTACGTGCCAGGGGTAAATGAAAAACTGTTTTTT.

In its sample, this clone was seen once. V and J are TRBV24-1 and TRBJ1-1; D possibly corresponds to TRBD1 (5 bases). From germline, CDR1 is KGHDR and CDR2 SFDVKD. V gave up 10 bases and J gave up 3 bases, with 23 bases separating them. The CDR3 has 16 residues. In nucleotides, the CDR3 is TGTGCCACACGTCGGGGGGGGGTAGGTGCGGACACTGAAGCTTTCTTT. Protein sequence: CATRRGGVGADTEAFF.

The gene calls are TRBV29-1 and TRBJ2-3; TRBD2 matches 13 bases. J lost 6 bases, V lost 6 bases, and 9 bases had no gene match. This CDR3 spans 15 amino acids. Looked up from germline, CDR1 is SQVTM and CDR2 is ANQGSEA. This CDR3 is CSVAGLAGEGDTQYF. DNA for the CDR3: TGCAGCGTGGCCGGACTAGCGGGAGAGGGGGATACGCAGTATTTT.

The CDR3 loop reads CATSRVGSSRKTQYF. The CDR3 nucleotides are TGTGCCACCAGCAGAGTCGGGAGTAGCAGAAAGACCCAGTACTTC. The chain joins TRBV15 to TRBJ2-5; D might be TRBD2 (6 bases). The CDR3 contains 15 residues. V lost 1 base and J 6 bases, leaving 15 bases between the germline ends. CDR1 LNHNV and CDR2 YYDKDF come from the germline V gene (reference sequence).

This rearrangement joins TRBV13 to TRBJ2-2; D is unresolved. The CDR3 loop spans 14 amino acids. Per the germline V gene, CDR1 is PRHDT and CDR2 is FYEKMQ (reference sequence). Trimming took off 2 bases at V and 1 base at J, with 5 bases between the two ends. For the CDR3, the DNA is TGTGCCAGCAGCTTAAGGAGGAACACCGGGGAGCTGTTTTTT. Translation gives CASSLRRNTGELFF.

This chain links TRBV10-3 with TRBJ1-5; TRBD1 might be the D (6 bases). The V and J ends lost 6 bases and 5 bases respectively, with 11 bases between them. CDR1 and CDR2 (germline): ENHRY, SYGVKD. CDR3 length: 13 residues. The CDR3 DNA sequence: TGTGCCATCAGCGGACAGAATGATCAGCCCCAGCATTTT. Protein: CAISGQNDQPQHF.

This chain connects TRBV19 to TRBJ2-1, with 13 bases identical to TRBD2. Germline V gene sequence: CDR1 LNHDA, CDR2 SQIVND (reference sequence). The J segment lost 12 bases and the V segment lost 5 bases, leaving 10 bases of the junction unmatched. There are 15 residues in the CDR3. CDR3 sequence (DNA): TGTGCCAGTAGTTCTAGACTAGCGGGGGGACCAGTGCAGTTCTTC. Encoded protein: CASSSRLAGGPVQFF.

V gene TRBV7-2 combines with J gene TRBJ2-7; 14 bases fit TRBD2. The CDR3 runs to 19 residues. J lost 2 bases, V lost 2 bases, and 11 bases had no gene match. Germline V lookup: CDR1 SGHTA, CDR2 FQGNSA. The DNA for the CDR3 is TGTGCCAGCAGCTTAACACACGGGACTAGCGGGAGAGTGCCCTACGAGCAGTACTTC. As protein: CASSLTHGTSGRVPYEQYF.

The chain has TRBV25-1 and TRBJ1-4, with TRBD1 matching 7 bases. The CDR3 runs to 17 residues. Germline CDR1 reads MGHDK; CDR2 reads SYGVNS. V lost 2 bases to trimming and J lost 0 bases; unmatched junction nucleotides: 6. The CDR3 coding sequence is TGTGCCAGCAGTGAAGAACGACAGGGCGCAACTAATGAAAAACTGTTTTTT. Translated: CASSEERQGATNEKLFF. Filled out from reference TRBV25-1 and TRBJ1-4, the complete variable domain reads EADIYQTPRYLVIGTGKKITLECSQTMGHDKMYWYQQDPGMELHLIHYSYGVNSTEKGDLSSESTVSRIRTEHFPLTLESARPSHTSQYLCASSEERQGATNEKLFFGSGTQLSVL.

This clone was observed a single time. The genes are TRBV7-9 and TRBJ1-6; no clear D. The ends were cut back, 5 bases at V and 4 bases at J, with 12 bases in the middle. The CDR3 runs 15 residues. Germline V gene data show CDR1 as SEHNR and CDR2 as FQNEAQ (reference sequence). DNA of the CDR3: TGTGCCAGCAGCCCCCGCCAGTTATATAATTCACCCCTCCACTTT. This gives the protein CASSPRQLYNSPLHF.